Listed below are T cell receptor beta chains from one sample, sequenced in a study of T-cell memory formation after mild COVID-19. TCRdb called the 5' RACE reads again in MiXCR, with one record for every CDR3 protein. Of 90,000 to 120,000 distinct CDR3 sequences in the sample, approximately 10% were seen once. The specimen sequenced was PBMCs or a T cell subset sorted from them (not recorded which). The source of these receptors is a man younger than 35 who had mild COVID-19 (a few samples of this study predate the infection). Cell type and time point are not known. Each CDR3 is given with its conserved first and last residue. A D gene is named only where the DNA matches it firmly. The size field is filled for only some rows; it gives once, few, many or a size class.

d_gene,j_gene,len,v_gene,abundance,CDR3aa,CDR3nt
NA,TRBJ1-5,17,TRBV7-9,few,CASSLRIRPRDNQPQHF,TGTGCCAGCAGCTTAAGAATACGGCCGAGGGATAATCAGCCCCAGCATTTT
NA,TRBJ2-7,12,TRBV19,NA,CATSDSPYEQYF,TGTGCCACCTCGGACAGTCCCTACGAGCAGTACTTC
TRBD2,TRBJ2-2,14,TRBV5-1,few,CASFGGGATGELFF,TGCGCCAGCTTCGGCGGGGGGGCCACCGGGGAGCTGTTTTTT
TRBD1,TRBJ1-1,12,TRBV12-3/TRBV12-4,few,CATRDRGPEAFF,TGTGCAACCCGGGACAGGGGGCCCGAAGCTTTCTTT
TRBD2,TRBJ2-5,15,TRBV10-2,few,CASSVGRVYQETQYF,TGCGCCAGCAGTGTCGGGAGGGTGTACCAAGAGACCCAGTACTTC
TRBD1,TRBJ1-2,13,TRBV6-5,NA,CASSWTGTGGYTF,TGTGCCAGCAGTTGGACAGGGACTGGCGGCTACACCTTC
TRBD1,TRBJ1-4,15,TRBV4-1,few,CASSPVQGATEKLFF,TGCGCCAGCAGCCCCGTACAGGGGGCGACTGAAAAACTGTTTTTT
NA,TRBJ1-1,13,TRBV12-3/TRBV12-4,NA,CASSTTGNTEAFF,TGTGCCAGCAGCACCACAGGGAACACTGAAGCTTTCTTT
NA,TRBJ2-2,14,TRBV3-1,NA,CASSPAGVGGELFF,TGTGCCAGCAGCCCCGCAGGGGTTGGCGGGGAGCTGTTTTTT
NA,TRBJ2-1,15,TRBV6-5,NA,CASSRIGGGYGEQFF,TGTGCCAGCAGCCGAATAGGGGGGGGGTACGGTGAGCAGTTCTTC
NA,TRBJ2-2,15,TRBV9,few,CASSPRTDGGRELFF,TGTGCCAGCAGCCCTAGGACAGATGGTGGCCGGGAGCTGTTTTTT
NA,TRBJ2-1,13,TRBV9,NA,CASSAPRETEQFF,TGTGCCAGCAGCGCACCCCGGGAGACAGAGCAGTTCTTC
NA,TRBJ2-3,16,TRBV5-1,many,CASSLAVATSTDTQYF,TGCGCCAGCAGCTTGGCCGTGGCTACTAGCACAGATACGCAGTATTTT
NA,TRBJ2-2,12,TRBV7-6,NA,CASSSEAGELFF,TGTGCCAGCAGCTCTGAGGCCGGGGAGCTGTTTTTT
TRBD2,TRBJ2-1,15,TRBV7-3,few,CASSLSGGWYNEQFF,TGTGCCAGCAGCTTAAGCGGGGGGTGGTACAATGAGCAGTTCTTC
NA,TRBJ2-1,14,TRBV15,NA,CATADGSPTNEQFF,TGTGCCACCGCCGACGGAAGCCCGACGAATGAGCAGTTCTTC
TRBD1,TRBJ2-1,16,TRBV7-9,NA,CASSRTGVSRGSEQFF,TGTGCCAGCAGCCGGACAGGGGTGTCGAGGGGCAGTGAGCAGTTCTTC
TRBD1,TRBJ2-3,16,TRBV9,NA,CASSVPGQGLRDTQYF,TGTGCCAGCAGCGTCCCGGGACAGGGGCTCAGAGATACGCAGTATTTT
NA,TRBJ2-1,12,TRBV7-9,NA,CASSLAVNEQFF,TGTGCCAGCAGCTTAGCGGTCAATGAGCAGTTCTTC
NA,TRBJ2-1,16,TRBV7-9,many,CASSLAGGLPYNEQFF,TGTGCCAGCAGCTTAGCGGGCGGACTCCCCTACAATGAGCAGTTCTTC
NA,TRBJ2-3,15,TRBV6-5,NA,CASSPGRAWADTQYF,TGTGCCAGCAGCCCCGGCCGGGCGTGGGCAGATACGCAGTATTTT
NA,TRBJ2-3,14,TRBV9,NA,CASSVFGGTDTQYF,TGTGCCAGCAGCGTTTTTGGAGGCACAGATACGCAGTATTTT
NA,TRBJ1-1,13,TRBV6-6,few,CASRRRGGVEAFF,TGTGCCAGCAGACGCCGGGGAGGGGTTGAAGCTTTCTTT
NA,TRBJ2-7,15,TRBV4-1,many,CASSQVWAEIVEQYF,TGCGCCAGCAGCCAAGTATGGGCAGAGATAGTCGAGCAGTACTTC
NA,TRBJ2-2,13,TRBV7-3,NA,CASSSADRGELFF,TGTGCCAGCAGCTCGGCGGACCGCGGGGAGCTGTTTTTT
NA,TRBJ2-3,13,TRBV5-1,NA,CASRADSTDTQYF,TGCGCCAGTCGGGCAGACAGCACAGATACGCAGTATTTT
TRBD1,TRBJ2-5,15,TRBV7-9,many,CASTRTGKLGETQYF,TGTGCCAGCACCCGGACAGGGAAATTGGGGGAGACCCAGTACTTC
NA,TRBJ2-2,16,TRBV7-6,few,CASSYPPGRGTGELFF,TGTGCCAGCAGCTACCCCCCGGGCCGCGGGACCGGGGAGCTGTTTTTT
NA,TRBJ1-4,17,TRBV7-9,few,CALPIVVKSTGREKLFF,TGTGCCCTACCTATTGTGGTAAAGAGTACTGGGCGTGAAAAACTGTTTTTT
NA,TRBJ2-7,15,TRBV9,NA,CASSVSADSSYEQYF,TGTGCCAGCAGCGTATCTGCAGACAGCTCCTACGAGCAGTACTTC
NA,TRBJ2-6,14,TRBV6-4,many,CASSQNSGANVLTF,TGTGCCAGCAGTCAAAACTCTGGGGCCAACGTCCTGACTTTC
TRBD2,TRBJ2-1,14,TRBV27,NA,CASKAGLAYNEQFF,TGTGCCAGCAAAGCGGGACTAGCCTACAATGAGCAGTTCTTC
TRBD2,TRBJ2-1,18,TRBV7-6,NA,CASSLAGVAGGPWYEQFF,TGTGCCAGCAGCTTAGCGGGAGTAGCGGGGGGGCCTTGGTATGAGCAGTTCTTC
NA,TRBJ2-3,15,TRBV12-3/TRBV12-4,few,CASSPGWGRQDTQYF,TGTGCCAGCAGTCCGGGGTGGGGGCGGCAAGATACGCAGTATTTT
NA,TRBJ1-1,13,TRBV7-6,NA,CASSLQGYTEAFF,TGTGCCAGCAGCTTGCAGGGGTACACTGAAGCTTTCTTT
NA,TRBJ1-2,13,TRBV20-1,many,CSARYRVLYGYTF,TGCAGTGCTAGATACAGGGTGTTATATGGCTACACCTTC
TRBD2,TRBJ2-5,16,TRBV13,NA,CASSLLLAGGGETQYF,TGTGCCAGCAGCCTACTCCTAGCGGGGGGAGGAGAGACCCAGTACTTC
NA,TRBJ2-7,21,TRBV6-2/TRBV6-3,few,CASSYSTPPSSGLITSYEQYF,TGTGCCAGCAGTTACTCGACCCCTCCGTCTTCAGGTCTCATCACTTCCTACGAGCAGTACTTC
NA,TRBJ2-7,13,TRBV4-1,NA,CASSHLASYEQYF,TGCGCCAGCAGCCACTTAGCTTCCTACGAGCAGTACTTC